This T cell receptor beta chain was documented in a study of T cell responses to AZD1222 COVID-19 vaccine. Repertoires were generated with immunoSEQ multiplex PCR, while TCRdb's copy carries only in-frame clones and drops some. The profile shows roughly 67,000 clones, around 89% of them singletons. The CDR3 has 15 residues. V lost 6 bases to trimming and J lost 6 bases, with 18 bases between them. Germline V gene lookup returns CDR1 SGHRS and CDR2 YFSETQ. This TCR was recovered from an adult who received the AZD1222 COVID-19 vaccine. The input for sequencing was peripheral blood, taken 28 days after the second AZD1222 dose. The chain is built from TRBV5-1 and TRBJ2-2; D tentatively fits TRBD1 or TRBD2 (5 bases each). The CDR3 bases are TGCGCCAGCACCACGCCCGGGGCGGACCCCGGGGAGCTGTTTTTT. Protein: CASTTPGADPGELFF.